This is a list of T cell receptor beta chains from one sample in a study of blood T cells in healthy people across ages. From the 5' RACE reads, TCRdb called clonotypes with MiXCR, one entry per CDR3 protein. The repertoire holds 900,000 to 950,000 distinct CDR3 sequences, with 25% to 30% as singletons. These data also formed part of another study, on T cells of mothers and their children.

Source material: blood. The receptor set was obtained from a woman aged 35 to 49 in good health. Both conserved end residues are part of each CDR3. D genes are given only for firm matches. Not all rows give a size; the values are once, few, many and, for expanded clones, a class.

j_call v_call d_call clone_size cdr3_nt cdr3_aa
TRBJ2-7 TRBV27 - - TGTGCCAGCAGCCCCTTGACTGACTACGAGCAGTACTTC CASSPLTDYEQYF
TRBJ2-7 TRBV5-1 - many TGCGCCAGCAGCTGGGACGGAGACTACGAGCAGTACTTC CASSWDGDYEQYF
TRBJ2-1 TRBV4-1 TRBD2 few TGCGCCAGCAGCCAAGTGCGGGGGGGCTACAATGAGCAGTTCTTC CASSQVRGGYNEQFF
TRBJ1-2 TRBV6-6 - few TGTGCCAGCAGTTACTGGGGGAGCGGCTACACCTTC CASSYWGSGYTF
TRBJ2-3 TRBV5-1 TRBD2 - TGCGCCAGCAGCTTGGCGGGGACTAGCGGGGGGAATACGCAGTATTTT CASSLAGTSGGNTQYF
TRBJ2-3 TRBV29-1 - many TGCAGCGTTGAAGGGTTTGGGACCGGAAGCACAGATACGCAGTATTTT CSVEGFGTGSTDTQYF
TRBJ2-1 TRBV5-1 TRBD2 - TGCGCCAGCAGCTTGGCTGTTAGCGGGGCCTCACCGTTCCGGAATGAGCAGTTCTTC CASSLAVSGASPFRNEQFF
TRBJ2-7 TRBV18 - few TGTGCCAGCTCGGGGGCAGGGGTCCTCTACGAGCAGTACTTC CASSGAGVLYEQYF
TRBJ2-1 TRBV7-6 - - TGTGCCAGCAGCTTAGGGGGCCCGTACCGGGGTGAGCAGTTCTTC CASSLGGPYRGEQFF
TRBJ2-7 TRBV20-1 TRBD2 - TGCAGTGCCCCGGGGGGGACGTACCAAGAGGCCCAGTACTTC CSAPGGTYQEAQYF
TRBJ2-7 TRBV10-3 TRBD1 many TGTGCCATCAGCGACAGGGCCTACGAGCAGTACTTC CAISDRAYEQYF
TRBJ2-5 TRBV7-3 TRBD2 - TGTGCCAGCAGCAAAGGGACTAGCGGCGGCCAAGAGACCCAGTACTTC CASSKGTSGGQETQYF
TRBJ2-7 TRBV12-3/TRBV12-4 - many TGTGCCAGCAGTCTTCCGATGGGCTACGAGCAGTACTTC CASSLPMGYEQYF
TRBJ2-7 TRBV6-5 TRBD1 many TGTGCCAGCAGTTGGGACCGGGACAGCAAATACGAGCAGTACTTC CASSWDRDSKYEQYF
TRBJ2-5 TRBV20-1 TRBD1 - TGCAGTGCGTGTCGGGACAGGGTCTGGGACCAGTACTTC CSACRDRVWDQYF
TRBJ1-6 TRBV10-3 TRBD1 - TGTGCCATCAGTGATCCGGTGGACAGGAGGCTTGGTTCACCCCTCCACTTT CAISDPVDRRLGSPLHF
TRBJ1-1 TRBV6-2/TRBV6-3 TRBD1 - TGTGCCAGCAGTTTTGGGGCCGGGACAGGGCCGAACACTGAAGCTTTCTTT CASSFGAGTGPNTEAFF
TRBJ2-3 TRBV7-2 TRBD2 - TGTGCCAGCAGCTTAGTCGGGACTAGCGGGAACACAGATACGCAGTATTTT CASSLVGTSGNTDTQYF
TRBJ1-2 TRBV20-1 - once TGCAGTGCTCCGGGGACTTTAGAGGTGGATGGCTACACCTTC CSAPGTLEVDGYTF
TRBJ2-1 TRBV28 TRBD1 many TGTGCCAGCAGTTTACGTCCCGGGACAGGGGTAGGTGAGCAGTTCTTC CASSLRPGTGVGEQFF
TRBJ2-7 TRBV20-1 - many TGCAGTGCTAGAGAGGCAGGTAGCTCCTACGAGCAGTACTTC CSAREAGSSYEQYF
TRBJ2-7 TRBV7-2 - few TGTGCCAGCAGCTTAGAGCCGGGCTACTCCTACGAGCAGTACTTC CASSLEPGYSYEQYF
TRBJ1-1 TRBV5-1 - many TGCGCCAGCAGCCCCGGGGGGGCGATGAACACTGAAGCTTTCTTT CASSPGGAMNTEAFF
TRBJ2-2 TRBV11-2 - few TGTGCCAGCAGCTTTTTAGGGGGCGGGGAGCTGTTTTTT CASSFLGGGELFF
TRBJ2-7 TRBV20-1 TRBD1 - TGCAGTGCTAGAGATACCGGACAGGGGCGTCGCGAGCAGTACTTC CSARDTGQGRREQYF
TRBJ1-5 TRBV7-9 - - TGTGCCAGCAGCTTAGAGCCTCAATCGAGGGCGCAGCCCCAGCATTTT CASSLEPQSRAQPQHF
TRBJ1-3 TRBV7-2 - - TGTGCCAGCAGCAAGGACACGGGGGCTGGAAACACCATATATTTT CASSKDTGAGNTIYF
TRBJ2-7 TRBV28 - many TGTGCCAGCACCGGGGACCTCCGCGAGCAGTACTTC CASTGDLREQYF
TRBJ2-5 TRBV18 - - TGTGCCAACTCACCAGTAAGTCGAGAGACCCAGTACTTC CANSPVSRETQYF
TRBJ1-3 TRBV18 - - TGTGCCAGCTCACTAGTGGACAGCTCTGGAAACACCATATATTTT CASSLVDSSGNTIYF
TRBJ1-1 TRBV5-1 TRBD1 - TGCGCCAGCAGCCCGGACAGGGGATACAGGGGGAACACTGAAGCTTTCTTT CASSPDRGYRGNTEAFF
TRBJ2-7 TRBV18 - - TGTGCCAGCTCCCTATCCGGGACTCCAAGCCCCTACGAGCAGTACTTC CASSLSGTPSPYEQYF
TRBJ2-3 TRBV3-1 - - TGTGCCGGCAGCTCAAGGGGGGGCCGGAAAGATACGCAGTATTTT CAGSSRGGRKDTQYF
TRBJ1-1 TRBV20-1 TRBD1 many TGCAGTGTTAGTAGGGGGCTTCGGGGCACTGAAGCTTTCTTT CSVSRGLRGTEAFF
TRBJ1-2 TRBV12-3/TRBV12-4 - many TGTGCCAGCAGTCCCATGGGGATATTTGGCTATGGCTACACCTTC CASSPMGIFGYGYTF
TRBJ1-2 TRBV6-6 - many TGTGCCAGCACCCAGGGCTCCTATGGCTACACCTTC CASTQGSYGYTF
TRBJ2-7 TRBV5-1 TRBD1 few TGCGCCAGCAGCCCAAAACTCCGAGGGACAGGGGGCATGTACGAGCAGTACTTC CASSPKLRGTGGMYEQYF